The T cell receptor (beta chain) under discussion was sequenced for a study of blood T cell repertoires in COVID-19. Study background: COVID-19 samples, acute and convalescent, were from the United States, Italy and Spain.

Measured with immunoSEQ multiplex PCR; TCRdb has only the in-frame clones, and not every one. The table has about 320,000 clones, 88% seen once. CDR1 and CDR2 (germline): KGHSH, LQKENI. There are 15 residues in the CDR3. With 3 bases clipped from V and 5 bases from J, the junction kept 9 bases outside the gene matches. Participants came from about two dozen US areas, aged roughly 18 to 95 years. Participants reported their clinical history, and cohort assignment relied on those reports. This TCR was sampled from a man aged 25 to 40 who had recovered from COVID-19. Sequencing input: PBMCs or T cells enriched from blood (not recorded which). The gene calls are TRBV18 and TRBJ1-1; 7 bases line up with TRBD1. The DNA of the CDR3 is TGTGCCAGCTCACCGTCGACAGGGTGGGAAACTGAAGCTTTCTTT. This encodes CASSPSTGWETEAFF.